The clone carrying this T cell receptor beta chain was counted between two and nine times. Naive CD8 populations comprised CD45RO-negative cells positively selected for CCR7, excluding terminally differentiated effector memory CD45RA+ cells. The sample belongs to a study of shared clonotypes between healthy human individuals. V lost 3 bases to trimming and J lost 7 bases, with 10 bases between them. This CDR3 region has 13 residues. CDR1 and CDR2 from the germline V gene are MGHDK and SYGVNS. Profiling relied on immunoSEQ multiplex PCR, and the TCRdb table lists in-frame clones only, not all of them. Of approximately 2,000,000 clones in the sample, approximately 92% are singletons; the top ten hold roughly 1.7%.

The sequence was obtained from a man aged 18 to 30 in good health. Some clones in this sample may be carry-over from other donors' samples. The sample comprised naive CD8+ T cells from PBMCs. The rearrangement joins TRBV25-1 to TRBJ1-5, with D hard to call. As DNA, the CDR3 is TGTGCCAGCAGTGATGTTGGAGGACAGCCCCAGCATTTT. This encodes CASSDVGGQPQHF.